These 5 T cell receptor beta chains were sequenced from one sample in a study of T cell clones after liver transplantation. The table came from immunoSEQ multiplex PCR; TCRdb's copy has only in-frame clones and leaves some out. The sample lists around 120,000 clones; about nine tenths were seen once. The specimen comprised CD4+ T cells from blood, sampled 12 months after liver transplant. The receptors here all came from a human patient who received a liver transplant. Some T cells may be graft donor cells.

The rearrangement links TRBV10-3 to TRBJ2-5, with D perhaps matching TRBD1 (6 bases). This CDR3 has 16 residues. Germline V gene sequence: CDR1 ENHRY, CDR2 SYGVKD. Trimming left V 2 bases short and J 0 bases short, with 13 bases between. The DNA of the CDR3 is TGTGCCATCAGTGAGACCGGACAGATGCACCAAGAGACCCAGTACTTC. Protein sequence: CAISETGQMHQETQYF.

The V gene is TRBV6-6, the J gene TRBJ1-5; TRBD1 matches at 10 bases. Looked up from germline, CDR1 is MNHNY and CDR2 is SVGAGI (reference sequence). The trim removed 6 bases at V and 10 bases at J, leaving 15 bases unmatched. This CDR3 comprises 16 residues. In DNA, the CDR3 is TGTGCCAGCAGCCATACCCCCGGGACAGGGGAACTTCCCCAGCATTTT. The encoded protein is CASSHTPGTGELPQHF.

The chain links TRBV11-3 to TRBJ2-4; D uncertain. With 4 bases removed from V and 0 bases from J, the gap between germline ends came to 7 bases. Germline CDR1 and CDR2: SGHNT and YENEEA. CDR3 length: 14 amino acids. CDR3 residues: CASSSTIAKNIQYF. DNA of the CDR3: TGTGCCAGCAGCTCGACAATAGCCAAAAACATTCAGTACTTC.

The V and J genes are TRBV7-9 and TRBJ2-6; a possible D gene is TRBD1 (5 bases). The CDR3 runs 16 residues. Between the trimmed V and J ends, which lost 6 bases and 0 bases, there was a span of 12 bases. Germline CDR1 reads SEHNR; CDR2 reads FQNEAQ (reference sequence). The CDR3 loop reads CASRITGDSGANVLTF. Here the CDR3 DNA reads TGTGCCAGCAGAATCACAGGAGACTCTGGGGCCAACGTCCTGACTTTC.

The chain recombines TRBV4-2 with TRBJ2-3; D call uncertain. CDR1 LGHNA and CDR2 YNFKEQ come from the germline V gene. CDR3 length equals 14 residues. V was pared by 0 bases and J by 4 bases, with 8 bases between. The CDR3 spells CASSQDANSDTQYF. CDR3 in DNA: TGTGCCAGCAGCCAAGACGCGAATTCAGATACGCAGTATTTT.